This T cell receptor beta chain was sequenced in a study of T cell responses to AZD1222 COVID-19 vaccine. Some clones are missing from TCRdb's copy, which holds only in-frame ones; the method was immunoSEQ multiplex PCR. Of fewer than 150,000 clones listed, 85% to 90% are singletons. V was cut by 1 base and J by 6 bases, with 16 bases left in between. The germline gives CDR1 SEHNR, CDR2 FQNEAQ (reference sequence). This CDR3 comprises 16 residues. The chain uses TRBV7-9 and TRBJ1-5, with a weak D call TRBD1 (6 bases). The sample here was peripheral blood, taken 28 days after the second AZD1222 dose. This receptor was obtained from an adult who received the AZD1222 COVID-19 vaccine. CDR3 loop: CASSLESGETRQPQHF. The CDR3 bases are TGTGCCAGCAGCTTAGAATCAGGGGAAACTCGTCAGCCCCAGCATTTT.